This T cell receptor (beta chain) was captured by sequencing in a study of T cell responses to AZD1222 COVID-19 vaccine. Across the whole study: Pooled samples include second doses given at about 4 or 12 weeks.

About this clone: Its antigen is unknown. The identical CDR3 is also encoded by other nucleotide sequences in the sample.

The assay was immunoSEQ multiplex PCR, and TCRdb's table has in-frame clones only and misses some. The table shows roughly 100,000 clones, with 85% to 90% occurring only once. Study findings and constraints: The study found Spike-specific TCR breadth and depth rose after two AZD1222 doses. Females outnumbered males among donors, who were mostly white British; clonal diversity was possibly underestimated.

The V gene's germline CDR1 is SGHDN and CDR2 FVKESK. The CDR3 length is 15 residues. V was cut by 4 bases and J by 1 base, with 8 bases left in between. The sample here was peripheral blood, taken on day 0 of AZD1222 vaccination. The chain uses TRBV14 and TRBJ1-6, with TRBD1 as a possible D gene (5 bases). This clonotype was obtained from an adult in good health. The CDR3 DNA is TGTGCCAGCAGCCTTCGGGGGTCCTATAATTCACCCCTCCACTTT. Protein product: CASSLRGSYNSPLHF.